The TCR beta chain described here comes from a study of blood T cells in healthy people across ages. This clonotype was picked up one time. Its target is unknown. For the second PCR, which ran for about 6 to 12 cycles, a sample-barcoded 5' primer and a J-beta primer mix were used. One entry per CDR3 protein results from TCRdb running MiXCR on the 5' RACE reads. The data show roughly 700,000 distinct CDR3 sequences, with around 49% seen just once and around a third held by the top ten. Study-level points and caveats: Unsorted PBMC input precluded a conclusive naive versus antigen-experienced comparison. Estimated diversity that came from one million T cells was considered an underestimate.

Caucasian individuals from Russia who were healthy and aged about 6 to 90 acted as donors. Per sample, no less than 5.5 micrograms of total RNA were extracted. This TCR was sampled from a woman aged 55-75 years in good health. Sequencing input: blood.

CDR3 loop: CASSLGGGHSSYNEQFF. CDR3 in DNA: TGTGCCAGCAGCTTGGGGGGGGGACATAGCTCCTACAATGAGCAGTTCTTC. The chain has TRBV5-8 and TRBJ2-1, with D possibly being TRBD2 (7 bases). This CDR3 has 17 amino acids. Germline V CDR1 and CDR2: SGHTS, YDEGEE. V shed 0 bases and J shed 0 bases, with 13 bases lying between them.